A selection of T cell receptor beta chains follows, all from one sample in a study of response to subunit inactivated influenza vaccine. MiXCR was run by TCRdb on the RT-PCR reads, yielding one entry per CDR3 protein. The sample lists around 530,000 distinct CDR3 sequences; 16% were seen once. Specimen: CD4+ T cells sorted from PBMCs, collected around 2 years after vaccination. Receptors were obtained from a man in his fifties or sixties who received an inactivated influenza vaccine. Both conserved end residues are part of each CDR3. A D gene is named only where the DNA matches it firmly. Clone size is given for some rows only: seen once, a few or many times, or a class if the clone is expanded.

j_call	d_call	v_call	clone_size	cdr3_aa	cdr3_nt
TRBJ2-6	TRBD2	TRBV20-1	NA	CSARDPLGLAGLFGANVLTF	TGCAGTGCTAGAGATCCTTTGGGACTAGCGGGCTTATTTGGGGCCAACGTCCTGACTTTC
TRBJ2-3	TRBD2	TRBV5-1	many	CASGSIAGGNTDTQYF	TGCGCCAGCGGTTCGATAGCGGGGGGGAACACAGATACGCAGTATTTT
TRBJ1-2	NA	TRBV4-3	NA	CASSQGLQGNGYTF	TGCGCCAGCAGCCAAGGTCTCCAGGGCAATGGCTACACCTTC
TRBJ2-1	NA	TRBV3-1	few	CASSQERAAYNEQFF	TGTGCCAGCAGCCAAGAGCGGGCCGCCTACAATGAGCAGTTCTTC
TRBJ1-5	NA	TRBV7-6	many	CASSLEVASPQHF	TGTGCCAGCAGCTTAGAGGTGGCCAGCCCCCAGCATTTT
TRBJ2-1	TRBD2	TRBV7-2	few	CASSFSGGPTYNEQFF	TGTGCCAGCAGCTTTAGCGGGGGTCCGACCTACAATGAGCAGTTCTTC
TRBJ1-2	NA	TRBV7-2	NA	CASTFTGPNYGYTF	TGTGCCAGCACTTTTACAGGGCCTAACTATGGCTACACCTTC
TRBJ2-5	NA	TRBV20-1	many	CSARLETQYF	TGCAGTGCTAGACTGGAGACCCAGTACTTC
TRBJ2-7	NA	TRBV4-3	few	CASSQDQGSEQYF	TGCGCCAGCAGCCAAGATCAGGGAAGCGAGCAGTACTTC
TRBJ2-6	NA	TRBV4-3	NA	CASSRDWSSGANVLTF	TGCGCCAGCAGCCGTGACTGGTCCTCTGGGGCCAACGTCCTGACTTTC
TRBJ2-3	TRBD1	TRBV20-1	NA	CSAILGQKFTDTQYF	TGCAGTGCTATCTTGGGACAGAAATTTACAGATACGCAGTATTTT
TRBJ2-5	TRBD1	TRBV15	few	CATSSRQGQETQYF	TGTGCCACCAGCAGCCGACAGGGACAAGAGACCCAGTACTTC
TRBJ2-5	TRBD1	TRBV12-3/TRBV12-4	NA	CASSSRADRAETQYF	TGTGCCAGCAGTTCCCGAGCGGACAGGGCGGAGACCCAGTACTTC
TRBJ1-4	NA	TRBV10-3	NA	CAISRRAATNEKLFF	TGTGCCATCAGCCGCAGGGCAGCCACTAATGAAAAACTGTTTTTT
TRBJ1-2	NA	TRBV7-2	NA	CASSLGSREGYTF	TGTGCCAGCAGCCTCGGATCGCGGGAGGGCTACACCTTC
TRBJ1-5	NA	TRBV7-2	few	CASSLDGSRFQPQHF	TGTGCCAGCAGCTTAGATGGGAGTAGATTTCAGCCCCAGCATTTT
TRBJ1-6	NA	TRBV20-1	NA	CSARDPSRHGSPLHF	TGCAGTGCTAGAGACCCGTCCCGACATGGTTCACCCCTCCACTTT
TRBJ1-1	NA	TRBV7-9	NA	CASSPLTPEAFF	TGTGCCAGCAGCCCTCTGACACCTGAAGCTTTCTTT
TRBJ2-7	TRBD2	TRBV6-2/TRBV6-3	few	CASSRPLAGGHEQYF	TGTGCCAGCAGTCGTCCTCTAGCGGGGGGCCACGAGCAGTACTTC
TRBJ1-2	NA	TRBV7-8	many	CASSLGAGGLGGYTF	TGTGCCAGCAGCTTAGGTGCTGGCGGGCTTGGTGGCTACACCTTC
TRBJ2-1	TRBD2	TRBV30	many	CAWSVPGLVTYNEQFF	TGTGCCTGGAGTGTCCCGGGACTAGTAACCTACAATGAGCAGTTCTTC
TRBJ2-1	TRBD2	TRBV7-2	many	CASSLGASGRAHNEQFF	TGTGCCAGCAGCTTAGGGGCTAGCGGGAGGGCCCACAATGAGCAGTTCTTC
TRBJ2-7	NA	TRBV4-2	NA	CASSQDAGAINYEQYF	TGTGCCAGCAGCCAAGATGCGGGGGCAATAAACTACGAGCAGTACTTC
TRBJ2-1	NA	TRBV24-1	NA	CATSPPSSLDEQFF	TGTGCCACCAGTCCGCCGTCATCCTTGGATGAGCAGTTCTTC
TRBJ1-2	TRBD1	TRBV7-9	NA	CASSSIHTGTGVSGYTF	TGTGCCAGCAGCTCTATACACACCGGGACAGGGGTCTCTGGCTACACCTTC
TRBJ2-3	TRBD1	TRBV10-3	many	CAISRQGDTQYF	TGTGCCATCAGTAGACAGGGGGATACGCAGTATTTT
TRBJ2-1	TRBD2	TRBV4-3	few	CASSQTLAFDEQFF	TGCGCCAGCAGCCAAACACTAGCGTTCGATGAGCAGTTCTTC
TRBJ2-2	NA	TRBV13	few	CASSLLFRDRTGELFF	TGTGCCAGCAGCTTATTATTTCGGGATAGGACCGGGGAGCTGTTTTTT